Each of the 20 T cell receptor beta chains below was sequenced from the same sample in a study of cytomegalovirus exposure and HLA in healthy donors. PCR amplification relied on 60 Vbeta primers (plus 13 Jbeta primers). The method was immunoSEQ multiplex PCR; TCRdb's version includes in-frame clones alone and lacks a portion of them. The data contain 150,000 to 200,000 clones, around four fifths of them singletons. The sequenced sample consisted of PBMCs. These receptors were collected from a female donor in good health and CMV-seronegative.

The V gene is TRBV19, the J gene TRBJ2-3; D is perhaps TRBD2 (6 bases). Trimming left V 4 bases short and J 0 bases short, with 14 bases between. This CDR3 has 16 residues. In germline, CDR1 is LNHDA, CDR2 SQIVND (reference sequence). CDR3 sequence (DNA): TGTGCCAGTAGTACCGGGGACTTAACTAGCACAGATACGCAGTATTTT. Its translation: CASSTGDLTSTDTQYF.

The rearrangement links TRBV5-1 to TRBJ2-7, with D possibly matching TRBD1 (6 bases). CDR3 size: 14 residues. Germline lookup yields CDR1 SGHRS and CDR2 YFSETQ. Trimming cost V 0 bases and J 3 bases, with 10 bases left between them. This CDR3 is CASSLGTANYEQYF. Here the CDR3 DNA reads TGCGCCAGCAGCTTGGGGACAGCGAACTACGAGCAGTACTTC. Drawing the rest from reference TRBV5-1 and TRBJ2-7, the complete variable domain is KAGVTQTPRYLIKTRGQQVTLSCSPISGHRSVSWYQQTPGQGLQFLFEYFSETQRNKGNFPGRFSGRQFSNSRSEMNVSTLELGDSALYLCASSLGTANYEQYFGPGTRLTVT.

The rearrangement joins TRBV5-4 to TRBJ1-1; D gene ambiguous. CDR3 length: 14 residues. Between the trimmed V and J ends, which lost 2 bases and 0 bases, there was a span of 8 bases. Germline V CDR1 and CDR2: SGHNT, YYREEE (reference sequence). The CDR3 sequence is CASSFTDMNTEAFF. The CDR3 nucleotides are TGTGCCAGCAGCTTTACAGACATGAACACTGAAGCTTTCTTT. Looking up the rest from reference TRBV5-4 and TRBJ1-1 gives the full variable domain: ETGVTQSPTHLIKTRGQQVTLRCSSQSGHNTVSWYQQALGQGPQFIFQYYREEENGRGNFPPRFSGLQFPNYSSELNVNALELDDSALYLCASSFTDMNTEAFFGQGTRLTVV.

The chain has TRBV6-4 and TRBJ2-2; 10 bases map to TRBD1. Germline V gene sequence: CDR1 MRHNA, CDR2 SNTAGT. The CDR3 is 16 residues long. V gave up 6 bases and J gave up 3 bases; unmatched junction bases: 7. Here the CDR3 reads CASSPGQGDDTGELFF. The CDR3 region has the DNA TGTGCCAGCAGCCCCGGACAGGGGGACGACACCGGGGAGCTGTTTTTT.

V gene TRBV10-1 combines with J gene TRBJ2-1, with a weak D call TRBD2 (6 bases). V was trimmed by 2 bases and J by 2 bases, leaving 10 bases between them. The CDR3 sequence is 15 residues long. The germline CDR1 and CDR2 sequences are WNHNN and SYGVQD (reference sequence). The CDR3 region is CASSEEGGAYNEQFF. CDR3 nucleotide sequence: TGCGCCAGCAGTGAGGAGGGAGGCGCCTACAATGAGCAGTTCTTC.

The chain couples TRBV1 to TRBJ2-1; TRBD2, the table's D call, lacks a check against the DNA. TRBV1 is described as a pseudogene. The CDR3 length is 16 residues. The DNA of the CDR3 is TGCACCAGCAGCCACCCCGCAACGGGGTGGTGGAATGAGCAGTTCTTC. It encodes CTSSHPATGWWNEQFF.

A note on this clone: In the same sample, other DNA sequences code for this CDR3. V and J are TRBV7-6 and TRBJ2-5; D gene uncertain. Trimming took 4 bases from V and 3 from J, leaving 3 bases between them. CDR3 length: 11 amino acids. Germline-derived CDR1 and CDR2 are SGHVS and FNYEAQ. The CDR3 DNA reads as TGTGCCAGCAGCTCGGAAGAGACCCAGTACTTC. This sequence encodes CASSSEETQYF.

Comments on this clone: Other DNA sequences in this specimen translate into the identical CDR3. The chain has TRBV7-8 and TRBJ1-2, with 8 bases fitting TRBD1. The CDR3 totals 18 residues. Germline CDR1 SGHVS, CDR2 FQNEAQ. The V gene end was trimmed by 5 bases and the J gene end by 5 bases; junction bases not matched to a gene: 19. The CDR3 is CASSHLLFGTGDRYGYTF. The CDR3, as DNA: TGTGCCAGCAGCCATCTCCTTTTCGGGACAGGTGATCGGTATGGCTACACCTTC.

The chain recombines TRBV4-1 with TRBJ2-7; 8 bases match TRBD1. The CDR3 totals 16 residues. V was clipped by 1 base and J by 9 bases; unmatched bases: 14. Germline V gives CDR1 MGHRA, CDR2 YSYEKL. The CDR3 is CASSQGLGDRIPGQYF. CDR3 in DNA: TGCGCCAGCAGCCAAGGTCTAGGGGACAGGATTCCAGGGCAGTACTTC.

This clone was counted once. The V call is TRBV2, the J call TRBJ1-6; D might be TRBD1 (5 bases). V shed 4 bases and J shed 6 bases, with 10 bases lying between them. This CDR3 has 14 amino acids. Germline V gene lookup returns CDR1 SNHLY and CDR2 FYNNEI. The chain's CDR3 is CASSVAGLNSPLHF. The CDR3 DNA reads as TGTGCCAGCAGTGTTGCAGGGCTTAATTCACCCCTCCACTTT.

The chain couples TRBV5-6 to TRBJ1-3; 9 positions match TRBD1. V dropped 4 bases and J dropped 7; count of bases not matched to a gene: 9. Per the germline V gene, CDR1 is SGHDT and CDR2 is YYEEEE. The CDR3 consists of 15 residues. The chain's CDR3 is CASSHLDRGPNTIYF. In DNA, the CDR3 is TGTGCCAGCAGCCACCTGGACAGGGGCCCGAACACCATATATTTT.

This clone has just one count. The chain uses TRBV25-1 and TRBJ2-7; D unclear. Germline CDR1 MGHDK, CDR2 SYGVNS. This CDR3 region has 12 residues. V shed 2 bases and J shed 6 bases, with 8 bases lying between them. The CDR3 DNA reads TGTGCCAGCAGTGAACTAAGAGGCGAGCAGTACTTC. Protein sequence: CASSELRGEQYF.

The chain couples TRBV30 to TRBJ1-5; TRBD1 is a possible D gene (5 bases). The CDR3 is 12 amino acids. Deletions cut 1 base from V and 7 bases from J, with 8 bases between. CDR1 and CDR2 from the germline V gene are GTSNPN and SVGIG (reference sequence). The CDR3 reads CAWSAGGQPQHF. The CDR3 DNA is TGTGCCTGGAGTGCCGGGGGACAGCCCCAGCATTTT.

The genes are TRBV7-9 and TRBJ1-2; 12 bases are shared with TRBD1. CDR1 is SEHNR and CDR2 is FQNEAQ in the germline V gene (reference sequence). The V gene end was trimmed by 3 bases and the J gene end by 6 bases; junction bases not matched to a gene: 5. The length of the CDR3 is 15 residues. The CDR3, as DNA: TGTGCCAGCAGCTTTTGGGACAGGGGGCGGAATGGCTACACCTTC. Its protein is CASSFWDRGRNGYTF. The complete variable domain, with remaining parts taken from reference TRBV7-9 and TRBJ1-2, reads DTGVSQNPRHKITKRGQNVTFRCDPISEHNRLYWYRQTLGQGPEFLTYFQNEAQLEKSRLLSDRFSAERPKGSFSTLEIQRTEQGDSAMYLCASSFWDRGRNGYTFGSGTRLTVV.

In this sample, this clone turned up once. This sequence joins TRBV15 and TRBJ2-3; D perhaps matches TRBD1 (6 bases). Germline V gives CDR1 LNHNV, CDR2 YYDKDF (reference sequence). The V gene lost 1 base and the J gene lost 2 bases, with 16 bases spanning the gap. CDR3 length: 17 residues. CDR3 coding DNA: TGTGCCACCAGCAGAGGTGTAGCATTGGGGGCCACAGATACGCAGTATTTT. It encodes CATSRGVALGATDTQYF.

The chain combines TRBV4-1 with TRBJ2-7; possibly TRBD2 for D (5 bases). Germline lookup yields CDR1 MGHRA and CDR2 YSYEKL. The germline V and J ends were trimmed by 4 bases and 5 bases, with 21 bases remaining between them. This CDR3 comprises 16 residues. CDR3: CASSPDYYSSSNEQYF. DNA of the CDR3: TGCGCCAGCAGCCCCGACTACTATAGTTCTTCCAACGAGCAGTACTTC.

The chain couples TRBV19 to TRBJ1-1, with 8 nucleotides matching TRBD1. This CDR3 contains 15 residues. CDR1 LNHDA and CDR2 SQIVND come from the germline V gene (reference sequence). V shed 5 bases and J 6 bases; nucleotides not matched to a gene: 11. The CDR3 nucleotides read TGTGCCAGTAGTCCGGAGGACAGGGCACATGCTGAAGCTTTCTTT. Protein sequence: CASSPEDRAHAEAFF.

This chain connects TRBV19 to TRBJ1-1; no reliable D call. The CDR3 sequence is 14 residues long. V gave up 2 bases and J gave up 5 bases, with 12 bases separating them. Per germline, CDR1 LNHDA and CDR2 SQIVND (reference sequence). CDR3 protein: CASSITGRVTEAFF. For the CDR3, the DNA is TGTGCCAGTAGTATAACTGGGAGAGTGACTGAAGCTTTCTTT.

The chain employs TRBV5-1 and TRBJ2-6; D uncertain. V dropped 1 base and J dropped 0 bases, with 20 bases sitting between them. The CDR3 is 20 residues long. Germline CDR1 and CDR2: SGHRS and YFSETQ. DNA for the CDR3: TGCGCCAGCAGCTTGAAGTTGGCTGGAAGTACAGTCTCTGGGGCCAACGTCCTGACTTTC. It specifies CASSLKLAGSTVSGANVLTF.

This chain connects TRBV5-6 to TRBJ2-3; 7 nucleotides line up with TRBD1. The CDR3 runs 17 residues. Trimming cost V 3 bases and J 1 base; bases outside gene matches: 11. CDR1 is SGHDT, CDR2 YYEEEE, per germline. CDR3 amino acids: CASSSGSVQGGTDTQYF. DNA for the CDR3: TGTGCCAGCAGCTCTGGGAGCGTCCAGGGGGGCACAGATACGCAGTATTTT.